These 25 T cell receptor beta chains were sequenced from one sample in a study of CD8 T cells in Susac syndrome. The RNA, 0.5 to 1 ug, was put through reverse transcription using random hexamers. TCRdb re-derived calls from the immunoSEQ multiplex PCR reads in MiXCR, one entry per CDR3 protein. This sample carries about 200,000 distinct CDR3 sequences, almost 96% of them seen once, and the ten largest clones take approximately 0.1%. The sequenced material came from CD4+ T cells from PBMCs. The receptors derive from a human donor with multiple sclerosis.

The chain has TRBV7-9 and TRBJ2-7; the D is unclear. Between the trimmed V and J ends, which lost 5 bases and 5 bases, there was a span of 25 bases. CDR1 and CDR2 (germline): SEHNR, FQNEAQ (reference sequence). The CDR3 contains 17 residues. This CDR3 reads CASSPVRGSLSAHEQYF. CDR3 sequence (DNA): TGTGCCAGCAGCCCCGTAAGAGGTAGCCTTTCGGCGCACGAGCAGTACTTC. Combining the CDR3 with reference TRBV7-9 and TRBJ2-7 gives the whole variable domain DTGVSQNPRHKITKRGQNVTFRCDPISEHNRLYWYRQTLGQGPEFLTYFQNEAQLEKSRLLSDRFSAERPKGSFSTLEIQRTEQGDSAMYLCASSPVRGSLSAHEQYFGPGTRLTVT.

This chain joins TRBV30 and TRBJ1-4; no clear D gene. Trimming stripped 3 bases from V and 8 bases from J, with 10 bases between. This CDR3 is built from 12 residues. CDR1 GTSNPN and CDR2 SVGIG come from the germline V gene (reference sequence). CDR3 region: CAWRWHREKLFF. The DNA of the CDR3 is TGTGCCTGGAGATGGCACCGGGAAAAACTGTTTTTT.

The chain is built from TRBV30 and TRBJ1-2, with TRBD1 matching 7 bases. V shed 7 bases, J shed 1 base, and the junction held 12 bases outside the gene matches. This CDR3 is built from 15 residues. Germline lookup yields CDR1 GTSNPN and CDR2 SVGIG (reference sequence). The CDR3, as DNA: TGTGCCTCGATAGACAGGGTGGAGGGTAACTATGGCTACACCTTC. Translation gives CASIDRVEGNYGYTF.

This clonotype was detected once. The V call is TRBV18, the J call TRBJ1-1; possible D gene TRBD1, 5 bases. The ends were cut back, 1 base at V and 2 bases at J, with 8 bases in the middle. The CDR3 sequence is 14 residues long. The germline V gene has CDR1 KGHSH and CDR2 LQKENI. CDR3 bases: TGTGCCAGCTCACCACGGACACTAAACACTGAAGCTTTCTTT. Its translation: CASSPRTLNTEAFF.

The chain employs TRBV2 and TRBJ1-4; D uncertain. Germline CDR1 SNHLY, CDR2 FYNNEI. The CDR3 is 15 residues long. The V end lost 1 base, the J end lost 8 bases, and 14 bases lay between the germline ends. CDR3 loop: CASSEEGVVVEKLFF. DNA for the CDR3: TGTGCCAGCAGTGAAGAAGGAGTGGTAGTCGAAAAACTGTTTTTT. Full variable domain (outside the CDR3, taken from reference TRBV2 and TRBJ1-4): EPEVTQTPSHQVTQMGQEVILRCVPISNHLYFYWYRQILGQKVEFLVSFYNNEISEKSEIFDDQFSVERPDGSNFTLKIRSTKLEDSAMYFCASSEEGVVVEKLFFGSGTQLSVL.

This chain joins TRBV12-3 or TRBV12-4 and TRBJ1-2; D call uncertain. Between the trimmed V and J ends, which lost 5 bases and 0 bases, there was a span of 4 bases. The CDR3 runs to 12 residues. CDR3 nucleotides: TGTGCCAGCAGTACTACTAACTATGGCTACACCTTC. Protein product: CASSTTNYGYTF.

The DNA for the CDR3 is TGCGCCAGCAGCCAAGGGAGTCCTTCAGCCTACGAGCAGTACTTC. The encoded protein is CASSQGSPSAYEQYF. The chain links TRBV4-1 to TRBJ2-7; D uncertain. The V gene's germline CDR1 is MGHRA and CDR2 YSYEKL. This CDR3 contains 15 residues. V lost 1 base and J lost 2, with 12 bases in between.

The gene calls are TRBV7-6 and TRBJ2-5, with D possibly being TRBD2 (6 bases). CDR1 and CDR2 (germline): SGHVS, FNYEAQ. V lost 8 bases to trimming and J lost 4 bases, with 8 bases between them. The CDR3 is made up of 11 amino acids. Here the CDR3 reads CASRRAETQYF. DNA for the CDR3: TGTGCCAGCCGGAGGGCAGAGACCCAGTACTTC.

The chain uses TRBV24-1 and TRBJ1-2, with 9 bases lining up with TRBD1. Germline CDR1 KGHDR, CDR2 SFDVKD. The CDR3 contains 14 residues. The junction had 3 bases not matched to a gene; V was cut back by 4 bases and J by 4 bases. The CDR3 bases are TGTGCCACCAGTGAGAGACAGGGGGTCTATGGCTACACCTTC. Its protein is CATSERQGVYGYTF.

The chain links TRBV20-1 to TRBJ1-6; TRBD1 is a possible D gene (5 bases). In germline, CDR1 is DFQATT, CDR2 SNEGSKA (reference sequence). CDR3 size: 14 residues. V lost 7 bases to trimming and J lost 7 bases, with 17 bases between them. CDR3 coding DNA: TGCAGTGTCCGGCAGGGTGTCGTCAATTCACCCCTCCACTTT. It yields the protein CSVRQGVVNSPLHF.

This sequence joins TRBV30 and TRBJ2-3; D is perhaps TRBD1 (6 bases). From germline, CDR1 is GTSNPN and CDR2 SVGIG (reference sequence). Trimming shortened V by 3 bases and J by 5 bases, and 6 bases separated the two germline ends. CDR3 size: 11 residues. DNA for the CDR3: TGTGCCTGGAGAGGGGGAGATACGCAGTATTTT. Its translation is CAWRGGDTQYF.

The rearrangement uses TRBV15 and TRBJ1-3; tentative D call: TRBD1 (6 bases). Germline V gene sequence: CDR1 LNHNV, CDR2 YYDKDF (reference sequence). The CDR3 runs to 15 residues. V shed 1 base and J shed 0 bases, with 7 bases lying between them. The CDR3, as DNA: TGTGCCACCAGCAGAGGACAGGACTCTGGAAACACCATATATTTT. This encodes CATSRGQDSGNTIYF.

The chain employs TRBV29-1 and TRBJ2-5; D might be TRBD2 (5 bases). Germline lookup yields CDR1 SQVTM and CDR2 ANQGSEA. The V and J ends lost 7 bases and 5 bases respectively, with 11 bases between them. The CDR3 is 11 residues long. The CDR3 region has the DNA TGCAGCGGGAGGTTATCGGAGACCCAGTACTTC. Its protein product is CSGRLSETQYF.

The chain joins TRBV25-1 to TRBJ2-2; D may be TRBD1 (6 bases). Germline CDR1 is MGHDK and CDR2 is SYGVNS. The germline V and J ends were trimmed by 7 bases and 3 bases, with 15 bases remaining between them. The CDR3 extends over 15 amino acids. The CDR3 DNA is TGTGCCAGCACCACCCAGGGGCGAGACACCGGGGAGCTGTTTTTT. Residues: CASTTQGRDTGELFF.

This clonotype was detected only once. This chain links TRBV29-1 with TRBJ2-7; tentatively, D is TRBD1 (6 bases). Trimming removed 0 bases at V and 3 bases at J, with 12 bases between. CDR1 is SQVTM, CDR2 ANQGSEA, per germline. The CDR3 length is 14 residues. CDR3 loop: CSVEEGAGDYEQYF. The CDR3 DNA follows: TGCAGCGTTGAAGAAGGTGCAGGGGACTACGAGCAGTACTTC.

The rearrangement uses TRBV12-3 or TRBV12-4 and TRBJ2-4; D possibly corresponds to TRBD1 (7 bases). The V end lost 8 bases, the J end lost 1 base, and 12 bases lay between the germline ends. The CDR3 has 14 residues. CDR3 sequence: CASGRTGAKNIQYF. DNA for the CDR3: TGTGCCAGCGGGAGGACAGGCGCCAAAAACATTCAGTACTTC.

In its sample, this clonotype was seen once. V usage is TRBV20-1 and J usage is TRBJ2-1, with a tentative D call TRBD2 (6 bases). The CDR3 spans 14 residues. CDR1 and CDR2 (germline): DFQATT, SNEGSKA (reference sequence). Trimming took off 6 bases at V and 4 bases at J, with 16 bases between the two ends. This CDR3 reads CSAGGPLGYNEQFF. The CDR3 coding sequence is TGCAGTGCCGGAGGGCCCCTTGGATACAATGAGCAGTTCTTC.

The chain couples TRBV12-3 or TRBV12-4 to TRBJ1-2; D call uncertain. This CDR3 comprises 13 residues. Trimming took 5 bases from V and 1 from J, leaving 8 bases between them. CDR3 sequence (DNA): TGTGCCAGCAGTCCTCAGATTAACTATGGCTACACCTTC. It yields the protein CASSPQINYGYTF.

The J gene is TRBJ2-7, the V gene TRBV7-3, with 13 bases lining up with TRBD2. The CDR3 contains 15 residues. Germline trimming cut 0 bases from V and 10 bases from J; bases unmatched to any gene: 6. Germline V gene sequence: CDR1 SGHTA, CDR2 FQGTGA. The CDR3 region is CASSLTGTSGVGQYF. In DNA form, the CDR3 reads TGTGCCAGCAGCTTAACAGGGACTAGCGGGGTGGGACAGTACTTC.

The V gene is TRBV9, the J gene TRBJ2-5, with D tentatively TRBD1 (5 bases). The V gene's germline CDR1 is SGDLS and CDR2 YYNGEE. V was clipped by 0 bases and J by 2 bases, with 8 bases between them. This CDR3 spans 14 amino acids. Here the CDR3 reads CASSVGGRQETQYF. The CDR3 DNA sequence: TGTGCCAGCAGCGTAGGGGGCAGACAAGAGACCCAGTACTTC.

The V call is TRBV20-1, the J call TRBJ2-1, with 12 bases lining up with TRBD2. Germline CDR1 reads DFQATT; CDR2 reads SNEGSKA (reference sequence). This CDR3 contains 15 residues. Unmatched junction bases numbered 9, after V lost 4 bases and J lost 8 bases. CDR3 region: CSATNLAGGLDEQFF. Written as DNA, the CDR3 is TGCAGTGCTACCAACCTAGCGGGGGGGCTCGATGAGCAGTTCTTC.

The chain uses TRBV7-6 and TRBJ1-3, with D tentatively TRBD1 (5 bases). The germline V gene encodes CDR1 SGHVS and CDR2 FNYEAQ. The CDR3 sequence is 18 residues long. Trimming took off 1 base at V and 3 bases at J, with 19 bases between the two ends. CDR3 loop: CASSLVGGAEGRGNTIYF. DNA of the CDR3: TGTGCCAGCAGCTTAGTTGGGGGAGCCGAGGGCCGTGGAAACACCATATATTTT.

The chain uses TRBV28 and TRBJ1-2, with D unclear. Trimming left V 2 bases short and J 5 bases short, with 3 bases between. CDR1 is MDHEN, CDR2 SYDVKM, per germline. The CDR3 consists of 11 residues. The DNA for the CDR3 is TGTGCCAGCAGTTTACGGTATGGCTACACCTTC. Encoded protein: CASSLRYGYTF.

V and J are TRBV30 and TRBJ1-6, with 7 bases that match TRBD1. The CDR3 covers 15 residues. Trimming cost V 2 bases and J 7 bases; bases outside gene matches: 8. Germline V gene sequence: CDR1 GTSNPN, CDR2 SVGIG (reference sequence). CDR3 in amino acids: CAWSTRGPGNSPLHF. The CDR3 DNA reads TGTGCCTGGAGTACAAGGGGGCCAGGGAATTCACCCCTCCACTTT.

The rearrangement links TRBV25-1 to TRBJ1-5, with D tentatively TRBD1 (5 bases). The germline V and J ends were trimmed by 4 bases and 4 bases, with 20 bases remaining between them. The CDR3 is 17 amino acids. The germline V gene encodes CDR1 MGHDK and CDR2 SYGVNS. The CDR3 spells CASSVTPGLRVNQPQHF. For the CDR3, the DNA is TGTGCCAGCAGTGTAACTCCGGGACTCAGAGTTAATCAGCCCCAGCATTTT.